The 20 T cell receptor beta chains given below trace back to one sample, sequenced in a study of shared clonotypes between healthy human individuals. Some clones are missing from TCRdb's copy, which holds only in-frame ones; the method was immunoSEQ multiplex PCR. The sample has approximately 2,000,000 clones; roughly 92% are singletons. The sequencing input was naive CD4+ T cells from PBMCs. Described subset: CD45RA+ positively selected. These receptors all come from a man between 18 and 35 years old in good health. Some clones in this sample may be carry-over from other donors' samples.

This clone was counted once. The chain recombines TRBV10-3 with TRBJ2-2; 7 nucleotides align to TRBD2. J lost 6 bases, V lost 7 bases, and 8 bases had no gene match. From germline, CDR1 is ENHRY and CDR2 SYGVKD. The CDR3 extends over 14 amino acids. The DNA of the CDR3 is TGTGCCATCACCCCTAGCGGCCGAGCCGGGGAGCTGTTTTTT. Encoded protein: CAITPSGRAGELFF.

About this clone: This same CDR3 is encoded by further DNA sequences in the sample. The CDR3 nucleotides read TGTGCCAGCAGTGAAGCGCAGGGTTATGGCTACACCTTC. It codes for CASSEAQGYGYTF. This sequence joins TRBV2 and TRBJ1-2; a weak D match, TRBD1 (5 bases). The CDR3 is made up of 13 amino acids. The ends were cut back, 0 bases at V and 5 bases at J, with 7 bases in the middle. Germline CDR1 is SNHLY and CDR2 is FYNNEI. Together with reference TRBV2 and TRBJ1-2, the CDR3 gives the full variable domain: EPEVTQTPSHQVTQMGQEVILRCVPISNHLYFYWYRQILGQKVEFLVSFYNNEISEKSEIFDDQFSVERPDGSNFTLKIRSTKLEDSAMYFCASSEAQGYGYTFGSGTRLTVV.

On this clone: Other DNA sequences in this specimen translate into the identical CDR3. This chain uses TRBV7-2 with TRBJ1-1; D is ambiguous. The CDR3 is 12 residues long. CDR1 SGHTA and CDR2 FQGNSA come from the germline V gene. V was clipped by 5 bases and J by 1 base, with 5 bases between them. The CDR3 bases are TGTGCCAGCAGCCGCCAGAACACTGAAGCTTTCTTT. Amino acid sequence: CASSRQNTEAFF.

The chain joins TRBV6-5 to TRBJ2-1; 11 bases line up with TRBD2. Trimming took 6 bases from V and 7 from J; bases not matched to a gene: 8. Germline V gene data show CDR1 as MNHEY and CDR2 as SVGAGI. This CDR3 is built from 15 residues. The DNA for the CDR3 is TGTGCCAGCAGCGACATAGCGGGAGGGAGGAATGAGCAGTTCTTC. Residues: CASSDIAGGRNEQFF.

The J gene is TRBJ2-5, the V gene TRBV7-2; 9 positions agree with TRBD1. The length of the CDR3 is 15 residues. In germline, CDR1 is SGHTA, CDR2 FQGNSA. The V gene end was trimmed by 4 bases and the J gene end by 6 bases; junction bases not matched to a gene: 9. DNA for the CDR3: TGTGCCAGCAGCTCCCGGACAGGGGATATGCAGACCCAGTACTTC. Residues: CASSSRTGDMQTQYF.

The V gene is TRBV19, the J gene TRBJ1-2; 8 nucleotides line up with TRBD1. Germline V gives CDR1 LNHDA, CDR2 SQIVND (reference sequence). The CDR3 consists of 14 residues. Trimming cost V 2 bases and J 7 bases; bases outside gene matches: 6. CDR3 amino acids: CASSISRGRGGYTF. CDR3 sequence (DNA): TGTGCCAGTAGTATATCCAGGGGGCGCGGTGGCTACACCTTC.

The V gene is TRBV10-3, the J gene TRBJ2-7, with a tentative D call TRBD2 (5 bases). V dropped 3 bases and J dropped 2 bases, with 20 bases sitting between them. The CDR3 totals 17 residues. Germline V gene lookup returns CDR1 ENHRY and CDR2 SYGVKD. The CDR3 loop is CAISDILGRAMTYEQYF. In DNA form, the CDR3 reads TGTGCCATCAGTGACATTTTGGGGAGAGCGATGACCTACGAGCAGTACTTC.

This clone was observed a single time. This chain joins TRBV27 and TRBJ2-2; 7 bases map to TRBD1. From germline, CDR1 is MNHEY and CDR2 SMNVEV (reference sequence). CDR3 size: 16 residues. V was pared by 5 bases and J by 7 bases, with 13 bases of the junction left unmatched. The DNA of the CDR3 is TGTGCCAGCAGTCCTTTATCAATACAGGGGAGCGGGGAGCTGTTTTTT. Residues: CASSPLSIQGSGELFF.

The V call is TRBV10-3, the J call TRBJ2-7, with 8 bases aligning to TRBD1. Per the germline V gene, CDR1 is ENHRY and CDR2 is SYGVKD. Germline trimming cut 6 bases from V and 9 bases from J; bases unmatched to any gene: 16. This CDR3 comprises 15 residues. The DNA of the CDR3 is TGTGCCATCAGCCCGAGAACGACAGGGGACTTACGGCAGTACTTC. It yields the protein CAISPRTTGDLRQYF.

The V and J genes are TRBV7-3 and TRBJ2-1; no firm D call. The CDR3 has 14 amino acids. Germline V gene lookup returns CDR1 SGHTA and CDR2 FQGTGA. V gave up 5 bases and J gave up 12 bases, with 20 bases separating them. For the CDR3, the DNA is TGTGCCAGCAGCCCTGGTGATGGCGGAACCGTGCAGTTCTTC. Protein: CASSPGDGGTVQFF.

The rearrangement uses TRBV5-1 and TRBJ2-3; 11 bases fit TRBD1. This CDR3 has 15 residues. The V segment lost 4 bases and the J segment 6 bases; nucleotides outside the gene matches: 7. Germline CDR1 and CDR2: SGHRS and YFSETQ. The CDR3 spells CASSIGQGARDTQYF. The CDR3, as DNA: TGCGCCAGCAGCATAGGACAGGGGGCGCGGGATACGCAGTATTTT.

A remark on this clone: Different DNA sequences within this sample yield the same CDR3. The chain is built from TRBV2 and TRBJ2-7; D is undetermined. CDR3 length: 12 residues. V lost 4 bases and J 2 bases, leaving 6 bases between the germline ends. The germline gives CDR1 SNHLY, CDR2 FYNNEI. CDR3 sequence: CASSVGAYEQYF. For the CDR3, the DNA is TGTGCCAGCAGTGTCGGCGCCTACGAGCAGTACTTC.

This clone was counted only a few times. The same CDR3 is also encoded by other DNA sequences in this sample. The V and J genes are TRBV28 and TRBJ2-7; tentatively, D is TRBD1 (6 bases). Germline V CDR1 and CDR2: MDHEN, SYDVKM. The CDR3 is 12 residues long. Trimming took 1 base from V and 5 from J, leaving 6 bases between them. The CDR3 spells CASSLSGDEQYF. The CDR3 DNA is TGTGCCAGCAGTTTATCAGGGGACGAGCAGTACTTC.

This sequence joins TRBV7-2 and TRBJ2-5; perhaps TRBD2 as D (6 bases). The CDR3 has 16 amino acids. V lost 1 base to trimming and J lost 2 bases, with 14 bases between them. Germline V lookup: CDR1 SGHTA, CDR2 FQGNSA. CDR3 sequence: CASSLGHWEVQETQYF. Here the CDR3 DNA reads TGTGCCAGCAGCTTAGGTCACTGGGAGGTGCAAGAGACCCAGTACTTC.

The genes are TRBV9 and TRBJ2-1; TRBD2 matches at 8 bases. CDR1 SGDLS and CDR2 YYNGEE come from the germline V gene. This CDR3 is 16 amino acids long. J was trimmed by 3 bases and V by 2 bases; bases with no gene match: 7. CDR3 amino acids: CASSVISGTSYNEQFF. CDR3 nucleotides: TGTGCCAGCAGCGTTATTAGCGGGACTAGCTACAATGAGCAGTTCTTC.

The J gene is TRBJ1-2, the V gene TRBV5-1; D perhaps matches TRBD1 (6 bases). Germline V gives CDR1 SGHRS, CDR2 YFSETQ. The CDR3 spans 13 residues. V gave up 5 bases and J gave up 3 bases, with 11 bases separating them. Here the CDR3 reads CASRPTGDYGYTF. The CDR3, as DNA: TGCGCCAGCAGACCGACAGGTGACTATGGCTACACCTTC.

J is TRBJ2-7 and V is TRBV27; 11 bases match TRBD2. The CDR3 extends over 15 amino acids. CDR1 is MNHEY and CDR2 is SMNVEV in the germline V gene (reference sequence). V lost 5 bases to trimming and J lost 5 bases; unmatched junction nucleotides: 8. DNA for the CDR3: TGTGCCAGCAGTCTCTTAGCGGGAGGGCCCCACGAGCAGTACTTC. The encoded protein is CASSLLAGGPHEQYF.

The chain has TRBV9 and TRBJ2-1, with unresolved D. Per germline, CDR1 SGDLS and CDR2 YYNGEE. The V and J ends lost 0 bases and 4 bases respectively, with 11 bases between them. The CDR3 length is 15 residues. The DNA for the CDR3 is TGTGCCAGCAGCGTAGGTACCCCTGGATACAATGAGCAGTTCTTC. It specifies CASSVGTPGYNEQFF. Combining the CDR3 with reference TRBV9 and TRBJ2-1 gives the whole variable domain DSGVTQTPKHLITATGQRVTLRCSPRSGDLSVYWYQQSLDQGLQFLIQYYNGEERAKGNILERFSAQQFPDLHSELNLSSLELGDSALYFCASSVGTPGYNEQFFGPGTRLTVL.

The chain uses TRBV15 and TRBJ2-7; TRBD1 aligns across 7 bases. V shed 3 bases, J shed 0 bases, and the junction held 11 bases outside the gene matches. This CDR3 comprises 17 residues. Germline values: CDR1 LNHNV, CDR2 YYDKDF (reference sequence). The CDR3 sequence is CATSSVHHRDSSYEQYF. The CDR3 DNA reads TGTGCCACCAGCAGCGTACACCACCGGGACAGCTCCTACGAGCAGTACTTC.

The rearrangement joins TRBV23-1 to TRBJ2-3; 12 bases align to TRBD2. TRBV23-1 is flagged as an ORF with uncertain function. The CDR3 spans 18 residues. V lost 0 bases and J lost 1; bases outside the gene matches: 5. The chain's CDR3 is CASSQSLAGGHCTDTQYF. The CDR3 bases are TGCGCCAGCAGTCAATCCCTAGCGGGAGGGCATTGCACAGATACGCAGTATTTT.